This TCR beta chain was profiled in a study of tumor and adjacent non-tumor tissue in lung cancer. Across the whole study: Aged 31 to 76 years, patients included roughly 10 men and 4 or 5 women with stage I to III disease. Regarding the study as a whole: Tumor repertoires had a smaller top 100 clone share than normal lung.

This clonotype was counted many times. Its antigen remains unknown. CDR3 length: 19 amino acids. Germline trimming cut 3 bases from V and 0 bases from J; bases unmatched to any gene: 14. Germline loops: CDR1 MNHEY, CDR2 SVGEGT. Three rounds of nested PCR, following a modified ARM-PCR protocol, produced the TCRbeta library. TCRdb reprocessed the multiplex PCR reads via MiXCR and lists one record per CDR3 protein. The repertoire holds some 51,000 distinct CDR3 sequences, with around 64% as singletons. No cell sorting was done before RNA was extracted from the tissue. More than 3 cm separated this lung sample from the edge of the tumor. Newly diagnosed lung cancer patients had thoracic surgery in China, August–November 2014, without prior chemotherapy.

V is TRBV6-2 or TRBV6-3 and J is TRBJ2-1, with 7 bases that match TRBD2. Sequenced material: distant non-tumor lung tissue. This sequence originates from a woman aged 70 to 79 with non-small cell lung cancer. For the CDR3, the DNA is TGTGCCAGCAGTTATCAAGGGCTAGCGGATATAAGCTCCTACAATGAGCAGTTCTTC. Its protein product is CASSYQGLADISSYNEQFF.